The 19 T cell receptor beta chains presented below share a single source sample, sequenced in a study of T cell repertoires in ileal Crohn's disease. Time point denoted: proximal margin of the surgical specimen (macroscopically non-inflamed). The method was immunoSEQ multiplex PCR; TCRdb's version includes in-frame clones alone and lacks a portion of them. The table lists 5,500 or so clones, about nine tenths of them singletons, with approximately 4% in the top ten. The specimen was ileal tissue. These receptors all stem from an adult with Crohn's disease.

The V call is TRBV9, the J call TRBJ2-2, with TRBD2 matching over 9 bases. CDR1 is SGDLS, CDR2 YYNGEE, per germline. This CDR3 is built from 16 residues. V gave up 0 bases and J gave up 0 bases; unmatched junction bases: 0. DNA of the CDR3: TGTGCCAGCAGCGTAGGACTAGCGGCGAACACCGGGGAGCTGTTTTTT. It translates to CASSVGLAANTGELFF.

V usage is TRBV4-3 and J usage is TRBJ2-1; D gene uncertain. Germline CDR1 reads LGHNA; CDR2 reads YSLEER. V lost 0 bases and J 9 bases, leaving 18 bases between the germline ends. There are 16 residues in the CDR3. The CDR3 region has the DNA TGCGCCAGCAGCCAAGATCGATCTGGAGCTTTTAGTGAGCAGTTCTTC. Its translation is CASSQDRSGAFSEQFF.

CDR3 DNA sequence: TGTGCCAGCAGTTCCACAGGGGGTCGCTACGAGCAGTACTTC. This encodes CASSSTGGRYEQYF. J is TRBJ2-7 and V is TRBV6-6; 8 bases align to TRBD1. With V trimmed by 4 bases and J by 3 bases, 5 bases remained unmatched. Germline assignment: CDR1 MNHNY and CDR2 SVGAGI (reference sequence). The CDR3 has 14 amino acids.

The chain recombines TRBV5-4 with TRBJ1-2; no definite D call. The CDR3 covers 12 residues. Germline V CDR1 and CDR2: SGHNT, YYREEE (reference sequence). The germline V and J ends were trimmed by 4 bases and 6 bases, with 10 bases remaining between them. This chain's CDR3 is CASSPAGHGYTF. In DNA, the CDR3 is TGTGCCAGCAGCCCTGCCGGGCATGGCTACACCTTC.

This sequence joins TRBV6-5 and TRBJ2-5, with a tentative D call TRBD2 (5 bases). This CDR3 contains 15 residues. Germline lookup yields CDR1 MNHEY and CDR2 SVGAGI. V was trimmed by 6 bases and J by 2 bases, leaving 16 bases between them. CDR3 in amino acids: CASRRAFRTQETQYF. In DNA, the CDR3 is TGTGCCAGCAGAAGGGCGTTTAGGACTCAAGAGACCCAGTACTTC.

The genes are TRBV19 and TRBJ1-1, with TRBD1 as a possible D gene (6 bases). Germline CDR1 LNHDA, CDR2 SQIVND (reference sequence). Trimming removed 5 bases at V and 1 base at J, with 11 bases between. The CDR3 totals 14 residues. This chain's CDR3 is CASSSTGRNTEAFF. In DNA form, the CDR3 reads TGTGCCAGTAGTTCCACAGGGAGGAACACTGAAGCTTTCTTT.

The rearrangement uses TRBV30 and TRBJ1-4; 7 positions match TRBD1. Germline CDR1 reads GTSNPN; CDR2 reads SVGIG (reference sequence). This CDR3 has 14 amino acids. V lost 1 base, J lost 6 bases, and 5 bases stayed unmatched. The CDR3 DNA follows: TGTGCCTGGAGTGCCGGGACAGCTGATGAAAAACTGTTTTTT. It is translated as CAWSAGTADEKLFF.

The rearrangement uses TRBV7-8 and TRBJ1-5, with D hard to call. The V and J ends lost 1 base and 0 bases respectively, with 7 bases between them. In germline, CDR1 is SGHVS, CDR2 FQNEAQ. This CDR3 has 15 residues. The CDR3 DNA is TGTGCCAGCAGCTTAGAGCCGGGTAGCAATCAGCCCCAGCATTTT. Its protein is CASSLEPGSNQPQHF. The full variable domain, its missing parts supplied by reference TRBV7-8 and TRBJ1-5, is GAGVSQSPRYKVAKRGQDVALRCDPISGHVSLFWYQQALGQGPEFLTYFQNEAQLDKSGLPSDRFFAERPEGSVSTLKIQRTQQEDSAVYLCASSLEPGSNQPQHFGDGTRLSIL.

V and J are TRBV4-1 and TRBJ2-3, with D uncertain. The germline V gene encodes CDR1 MGHRA and CDR2 YSYEKL. The CDR3 totals 14 residues. Trimming took off 5 bases at V and 6 bases at J, with 15 bases between the two ends. CDR3: CASSFCPGCDTQYF. CDR3 coding DNA: TGCGCCAGCAGCTTCTGTCCCGGATGTGATACGCAGTATTTT.

This clone was counted a few times. The CDR3 region has the DNA TGTGCCAGCAGTTACTTAGGGACAACTTCCACTGAAGCTTTCTTT. This translates into CASSYLGTTSTEAFF. V usage is TRBV6-5 and J usage is TRBJ1-1, with D perhaps TRBD1 (6 bases). This CDR3 spans 15 amino acids. Germline V gene sequence: CDR1 MNHEY, CDR2 SVGAGI. The V and J ends lost 1 base and 4 bases respectively, with 13 bases between them.

The genes are TRBV28 and TRBJ2-5, with D uncertain. Per the germline V gene, CDR1 is MDHEN and CDR2 is SYDVKM. V lost 5 bases to trimming and J lost 4 bases, with 8 bases between them. The CDR3 length is 12 residues. DNA of the CDR3: TGTGCCAGCAGTCCTAATCTAGAGACCCAGTACTTC. As protein: CASSPNLETQYF.

This sequence joins TRBV19 and TRBJ2-7, with TRBD1 matching 8 bases. Looked up from germline, CDR1 is LNHDA and CDR2 is SQIVND (reference sequence). V was clipped by 6 bases and J by 3 bases; unmatched bases: 7. This CDR3 is built from 14 residues. The CDR3 coding sequence is TGTGCCAGTAGAGCGACAGGGGTGGACTACGAGCAGTACTTC. This sequence encodes CASRATGVDYEQYF. Full variable domain (missing parts from reference TRBV19 and TRBJ2-7): DGGITQSPKYLFRKEGQNVTLSCEQNLNHDAMYWYRQDPGQGLRLIYYSQIVNDFQKGDIAEGYSVSREKKESFPLTVTSAQKNPTAFYLCASRATGVDYEQYFGPGTRLTVT.

The rearrangement links TRBV28 to TRBJ1-4; D gene ambiguous. The germline V gene has CDR1 MDHEN and CDR2 SYDVKM. V was trimmed by 7 bases and J by 0 bases, leaving 9 bases between them. This CDR3 region has 14 residues. CDR3 sequence (DNA): TGTGCCAGCACTTTTCCCGCAACTAATGAAAAACTGTTTTTT. Protein product: CASTFPATNEKLFF.

V gene TRBV5-1 combines with J gene TRBJ1-1; 7 bases agree with TRBD1. Unmatched junction bases numbered 6, after V lost 4 bases and J lost 3 bases. This CDR3 is 14 amino acids long. Germline V gene data show CDR1 as SGHRS and CDR2 as YFSETQ. Here the CDR3 DNA reads TGCGCCAGCAGCCGTGATACAGGGGACACTGAAGCTTTCTTT. Residues: CASSRDTGDTEAFF. The complete variable domain, with remaining parts taken from reference TRBV5-1 and TRBJ1-1, reads KAGVTQTPRYLIKTRGQQVTLSCSPISGHRSVSWYQQTPGQGLQFLFEYFSETQRNKGNFPGRFSGRQFSNSRSEMNVSTLELGDSALYLCASSRDTGDTEAFFGQGTRLTVV.

The count of this clone is one. The J gene is TRBJ1-1, the V gene TRBV11-2; 7 bases are shared with TRBD1. The CDR3 is 15 amino acids. Per the germline V gene, CDR1 is SGHAT and CDR2 is FQNNGV. Losses at the gene ends were 5 bases for V and 4 bases for J; bases not matched to a gene: 10. The CDR3 is CASSLIRQGFTEAFF. In nucleotides, the CDR3 is TGTGCCAGCAGCCTTATTAGACAGGGATTCACTGAAGCTTTCTTT.

The chain links TRBV19 to TRBJ2-1, with TRBD2 matching over 7 bases. The CDR3 sequence is 16 residues long. The germline gives CDR1 LNHDA, CDR2 SQIVND (reference sequence). V dropped 10 bases and J dropped 1; count of bases not matched to a gene: 13. For the CDR3, the DNA is TGTGCCATCGGGGGAGGGCGCGGCCGGTCCTACAATGAGCAGTTCTTC. It codes for CAIGGGRGRSYNEQFF.

This chain links TRBV5-1 with TRBJ1-1; no clear D gene. Germline V gene sequence: CDR1 SGHRS, CDR2 YFSETQ. CDR3 size: 13 residues. Trimming removed 1 base at V and 0 bases at J, with 4 bases between. CDR3 sequence (DNA): TGCGCCAGCAGCTTGTCTATGAACACTGAAGCTTTCTTT. Translation gives CASSLSMNTEAFF.

This clone was recorded only once. The V and J genes are TRBV7-9 and TRBJ2-7; 8 bases fit TRBD2. CDR3 length: 18 amino acids. Per the germline V gene, CDR1 is SEHNR and CDR2 is FQNEAQ (reference sequence). V was clipped by 0 bases and J by 1 base; unmatched bases: 11. CDR3 DNA sequence: TGTGCCAGCAGCTTAGCTTGGGGGACTAGACCGCCTTCCTACGAGCAGTACTTC. Translation: CASSLAWGTRPPSYEQYF.

The V and J genes are TRBV4-1 and TRBJ1-6; 9 bases are a match to TRBD1. This CDR3 region has 15 residues. The J segment lost 6 bases and the V segment lost 4 bases, leaving 4 bases of the junction unmatched. Germline values: CDR1 MGHRA, CDR2 YSYEKL. CDR3 nucleotide sequence: TGCGCCAGCAGCCTCAGGACAGGGGCTAATTCACCCCTCCACTTT. This encodes CASSLRTGANSPLHF.